This T cell receptor (beta chain) came from a study of control samples from healthy donors and cancer patients. J gave up 10 bases and V 5 bases, and 11 bases lay outside the gene matches. This CDR3 comprises 16 residues. Germline V gene lookup returns CDR1 SGHVS and CDR2 FQNEAQ. Only in-frame clones appear in the TCRdb table, and some are missing; sequencing was by immunoSEQ multiplex PCR. The sample lists 45,000 to 60,000 clones, under 90% occurring once. This TCR was sampled from a man aged 70 or older in good health. V and J are TRBV7-8 and TRBJ2-1, with 13 bases matching TRBD2. Sequences were obtained from blood. The CDR3 is CASSLIGTSGIEEQFF. The CDR3 DNA is TGTGCCAGCAGCCTGATTGGGACTAGCGGGATCGAGGAGCAGTTCTTC. Together with reference TRBV7-8 and TRBJ2-1, the CDR3 gives the full variable domain: GAGVSQSPRYKVAKRGQDVALRCDPISGHVSLFWYQQALGQGPEFLTYFQNEAQLDKSGLPSDRFFAERPEGSVSTLKIQRTQQEDSAVYLCASSLIGTSGIEEQFFGPGTRLTVL.